Each of the 13 T cell receptor beta chains below was sequenced from the same sample in a study of T-cell memory formation after mild COVID-19. Each CDR3 protein gets one entry after TCRdb re-called the 5' RACE reads with MiXCR. In the table there are roughly 200,000 distinct CDR3 sequences, 16% of which are singletons. Sequencing was carried out using PBMCs or a T cell subset sorted from them (not recorded which). Receptors were obtained from an adult woman who had mild COVID-19 (a few samples of this study predate the infection). Cell type and time point are not known.

There are a few counts of this clonotype. The J gene is TRBJ2-2, the V gene TRBV4-1; tentatively, D is TRBD2 (6 bases). The CDR3 consists of 17 residues. Germline lookup yields CDR1 MGHRA and CDR2 YSYEKL. Trimming shortened V by 2 bases and J by 1 base, and 14 bases separated the two germline ends. In DNA, the CDR3 is TGCGCCAGCAGCCAAACCAGCGGGTTAGGGAACACCGGGGAGCTGTTTTTT. As protein: CASSQTSGLGNTGELFF.

V gene TRBV12-3 or TRBV12-4 combines with J gene TRBJ2-1, with 11 bases that match TRBD1. This CDR3 comprises 15 residues. With 3 bases clipped from V and 8 bases from J, the junction kept 6 bases outside the gene matches. The CDR3 loop is CASSFGTGGSDEQFF. In DNA, the CDR3 is TGTGCCAGCAGTTTTGGGACAGGGGGTTCGGATGAGCAGTTCTTC.

This clonotype came up a few times. V is TRBV4-2 and J is TRBJ1-5, with TRBD1 matching 9 bases. Germline assignment: CDR1 LGHNA and CDR2 YNFKEQ. The CDR3 spans 15 residues. V trimming: 1 base; J trimming: 2 bases; junction bases outside the gene matches: 0. CDR3 amino acids: CASSQGTGGNQPQHF. CDR3 coding DNA: TGTGCCAGCAGCCAAGGGACAGGGGGCAATCAGCCCCAGCATTTT.

V and J are TRBV12-3 or TRBV12-4 and TRBJ1-1, with D perhaps matching TRBD1 (6 bases). This CDR3 is built from 15 residues. The germline V and J ends were trimmed by 6 bases and 0 bases, with 14 bases remaining between them. CDR3 residues: CASRPGGRVNTEAFF. Here the CDR3 DNA reads TGTGCCAGCAGGCCCGGGGGGCGCGTGAACACTGAAGCTTTCTTT.

This clonotype has at least ten counts. The rearrangement joins TRBV11-2 to TRBJ2-2; D is unresolved. CDR1 and CDR2 from the germline V gene are SGHAT and FQNNGV. Trimming removed 1 base from V and 6 bases from J, with 6 bases in between. CDR3 length: 13 residues. The CDR3 DNA is TGTGCCAGCAGCTTAGGGCTAGCCGGGGAGCTGTTTTTT. The encoded protein is CASSLGLAGELFF.

This clonotype was seen a handful of times. This chain connects TRBV4-3 to TRBJ2-7; D is undetermined. V lost 0 bases to trimming and J lost 7 bases, with 16 bases between them. Germline V lookup: CDR1 LGHNA, CDR2 YSLEER. This CDR3 comprises 15 residues. This CDR3 is CASSQELRTFGEQYF. CDR3 nucleotide sequence: TGCGCCAGCAGCCAAGAACTACGGACCTTCGGGGAGCAGTACTTC.

The rearrangement uses TRBV15 and TRBJ1-1; D unresolved. The CDR3 totals 13 residues. Trimming cost V 0 bases and J 10 bases, with 12 bases left between them. The germline gives CDR1 LNHNV, CDR2 YYDKDF (reference sequence). The CDR3 DNA sequence: TGTGCCACCAGCAGAGATCAAGCTTGGAGAGCTTTCTTT. Translated: CATSRDQAWRAFF. Using reference TRBV15 and TRBJ1-1 for the parts outside the CDR3, the full variable domain is DAMVIQNPRYQVTQFGKPVTLSCSQTLNHNVMYWYQQKSSQAPKLLFHYYDKDFNNEADTPDNFQSRRPNTSFCFLDIRSPGLGDTAMYLCATSRDQAWRAFFGQGTRLTVV.

This clonotype was seen a handful of times. V usage is TRBV6-5 and J usage is TRBJ1-3; no clear D gene. Germline CDR1 reads MNHEY; CDR2 reads SVGAGI. V was trimmed by 6 bases and J by 0 bases, leaving 9 bases between them. This CDR3 has 14 residues. The CDR3 sequence: CASSAQISGNTIYF. The DNA for the CDR3 is TGTGCCAGCAGCGCGCAGATCTCTGGAAACACCATATATTTT.

This clonotype was observed a handful of times. V usage is TRBV4-2 and J usage is TRBJ2-2, with 11 bases that match TRBD1. V was pared by 4 bases and J by 5 bases, with 6 bases of the junction left unmatched. CDR1 is LGHNA, CDR2 YNFKEQ, per germline. The CDR3 loop spans 16 amino acids. CDR3 sequence (DNA): TGTGCCAGCAGCCTTGGACAGGGGGCCGAGACCGGGGAGCTGTTTTTT. Translated: CASSLGQGAETGELFF.

CDR3 sequence reads: CASSQVRTSGGTDTQYF. The CDR3 DNA follows: TGCGCCAGCAGCCAAGTTCGGACTAGCGGGGGCACAGATACGCAGTATTTT. The rearrangement links TRBV4-1 to TRBJ2-3; 12 bases are a match to TRBD2. Germline V lookup: CDR1 MGHRA, CDR2 YSYEKL. The CDR3 has 17 amino acids. V dropped 1 base and J dropped 1; count of bases not matched to a gene: 3.

This clonotype occurred a few times. This chain uses TRBV12-3 or TRBV12-4 with TRBJ1-2; D ambiguous. Trimming left V 6 bases short and J 4 bases short, with 15 bases between. This CDR3 region has 14 residues. The CDR3 DNA reads as TGTGCCAGCAGCCGGTCGACCAGTGTCTATGGCTACACCTTC. Translating it yields CASSRSTSVYGYTF.

This clonotype has more than one count but fewer than ten. The chain uses TRBV7-2 and TRBJ2-2; either TRBD1 or TRBD2 may fit D (5 bases each). The CDR3 is 16 amino acids. Trimming took off 5 bases at V and 0 bases at J, with 13 bases between the two ends. Germline lookup yields CDR1 SGHTA and CDR2 FQGNSA. The CDR3 region is CASSHRGGANTGELFF. For the CDR3, the DNA is TGTGCCAGCAGCCACCGGGGCGGCGCGAACACCGGGGAGCTGTTTTTT.

This chain uses TRBV5-1 with TRBJ2-5; perhaps D is TRBD1 or TRBD2 (5 bases each). The germline V and J ends were trimmed by 5 bases and 2 bases, with 10 bases remaining between them. Germline CDR1 and CDR2: SGHRS and YFSETQ. The CDR3 has 13 residues. The CDR3, as DNA: TGCGCCAGCAGGTCCGGGGCTCAAGAGACCCAGTACTTC. Its translation: CASRSGAQETQYF.